The present T cell receptor (beta chain) was sequenced within a study of blood T cells in healthy people across ages. For the study at large: Template switching captured about one barcoded beta molecule per two T cells. Points from the study as a whole: Because donor CMV status was unknown, expanded clonotype changes were possibly confounded.

V trimming: 2 bases; J trimming: 4 bases; junction bases outside the gene matches: 1. The CDR3 extends over 14 amino acids. CDR1 and CDR2 from the germline V gene are LGHNA and YSLEER. This clonotype was recorded a few times. Its antigen is currently unknown. Together with a sample-barcoded 5' primer, a J-beta primer mix was included in a second PCR lasting about 6 to 11 cycles. One entry per CDR3 protein, called by TCRdb with MiXCR from the 5' RACE reads. The profile covers 800,000 to 1,000,000 distinct CDR3 sequences, with around 49% appearing a single time and roughly 13% taken by the ten largest. The sample consisted of blood. The sequence was obtained from a man aged 25 to 40 in good health. The rearrangement uses TRBV4-3 and TRBJ2-1; 8 bases fit TRBD1. CDR3 bases: TGCGCCAGCAGCCAACGACAGGGGTACAATGAGCAGTTCTTC. Its protein is CASSQRQGYNEQFF.